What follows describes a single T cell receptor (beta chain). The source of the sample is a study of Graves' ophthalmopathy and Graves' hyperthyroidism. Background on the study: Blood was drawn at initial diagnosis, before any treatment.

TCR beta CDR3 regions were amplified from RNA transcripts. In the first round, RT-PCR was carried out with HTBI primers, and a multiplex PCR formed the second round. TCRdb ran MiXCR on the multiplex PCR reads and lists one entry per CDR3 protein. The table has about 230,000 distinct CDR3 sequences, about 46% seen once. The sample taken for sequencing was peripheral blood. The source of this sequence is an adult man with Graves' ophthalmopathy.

CDR3 region: CASSEPGTATGPQHF. The CDR3 nucleotides read TGTGCCAGCAGTGAACCCGGGACAGCGACTGGGCCCCAGCATTTT. This chain links TRBV2 with TRBJ1-5, with TRBD1 matching 7 bases. The CDR3 has 15 amino acids. Germline V gives CDR1 SNHLY, CDR2 FYNNEI. With 2 bases clipped from V and 9 bases from J, the junction kept 10 bases outside the gene matches.